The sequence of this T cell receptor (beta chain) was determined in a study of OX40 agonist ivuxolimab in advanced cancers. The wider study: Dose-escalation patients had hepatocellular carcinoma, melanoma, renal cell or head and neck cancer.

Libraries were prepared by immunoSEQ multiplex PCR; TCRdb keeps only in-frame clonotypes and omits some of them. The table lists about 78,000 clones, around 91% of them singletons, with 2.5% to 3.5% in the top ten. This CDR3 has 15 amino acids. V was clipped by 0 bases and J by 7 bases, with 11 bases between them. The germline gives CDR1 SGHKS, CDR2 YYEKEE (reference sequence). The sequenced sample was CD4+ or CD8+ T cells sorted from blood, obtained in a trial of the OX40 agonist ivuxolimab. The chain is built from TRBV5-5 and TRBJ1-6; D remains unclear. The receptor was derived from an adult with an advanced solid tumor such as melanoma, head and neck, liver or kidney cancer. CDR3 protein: CASSLAPGSNSPLHF. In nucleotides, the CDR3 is TGTGCCAGCAGCTTGGCCCCGGGGTCGAATTCACCCCTCCACTTT.